This T cell receptor (beta chain) was captured in a study of T cell responses to AZD1222 COVID-19 vaccine. Sequencing used immunoSEQ multiplex PCR; TCRdb keeps in-frame clones, though not all of them. This sample has under 100,000 clones; roughly 85% occur once, and the top ten carry more than 6%. Germline V lookup: CDR1 KGHDR, CDR2 SFDVKD. V lost 3 bases and J lost 8, with 12 bases in between. CDR3 length: 13 residues. Source: peripheral blood, taken on day 0 of AZD1222 vaccination. The receptor comes from an adult in good health. V gene TRBV24-1 combines with J gene TRBJ1-2; tentative D call: TRBD1 (5 bases). The CDR3 coding sequence is TGTGCCACCAGTGATCCAGGGACCCGGGGCTACACCTTC. Protein: CATSDPGTRGYTF.